This T cell receptor beta chain was recovered during a study of T-cell memory formation after mild COVID-19. This clonotype has ten or more counts. TCRdb recomputed calls from the 5' RACE reads with MiXCR, one row per CDR3 protein. The data hold around 450,000 distinct CDR3 sequences, with 20% to 25% observed a single time. The TCR was taken from an adult woman who had mild COVID-19 (a few samples of this study predate the infection). Cell type and time point are not known. Sample: PBMCs or a T cell subset sorted from them (not recorded which).

In nucleotides, the CDR3 is TGTGCCAGCAGCTTAGGTCGGGGGGACGGCTACACCTTC. It is translated as CASSLGRGDGYTF. This sequence joins TRBV7-6 and TRBJ1-2; D possibly corresponds to TRBD1 (5 bases). Trimming left V 1 base short and J 8 bases short, with 11 bases between. The CDR3 runs to 13 residues. Germline V gene data show CDR1 as SGHVS and CDR2 as FNYEAQ.